Detailed here is one TCR beta chain. The antigen remains unidentified. PBMCs were isolated at a quantity of at least 6 million per sample. The entry originates in a study of blood T cells in healthy people across ages. Overall study findings and caveats: Long-lived donors had more naive CD4+ cells and higher diversity than aged donors.

The authors ran a second PCR of about 6 to 11 cycles using a sample-barcoded 5' primer and a J-beta primer mix. TCRdb called the 5' RACE reads again in MiXCR, with one record for every CDR3 protein. The repertoire has 1,300,000 or so distinct CDR3 sequences, roughly 59% of them found once; the top ten carry 6.5% to 8%. Germline CDR1 and CDR2: MGHRA and YSYEKL. This CDR3 contains 16 residues. Input material: blood. The sequence came from a man between 18 and 35 years old in good health. The chain employs TRBV4-1 and TRBJ2-7; 7 bases match TRBD1. The J call is uncertain, as TRBJ2-4 better fits the DNA end. CDR3 coding DNA: TGCGCCAGCAGCCAACCCAACAGGGGAAGCAAAAACATTCAGTACTTC. Amino acids: CASSQPNRGSKNIQYF.